Listed below are T cell receptor beta chains from one sample, sequenced in a study of beta chain features in type 1 diabetes. Clones were read by immunoSEQ multiplex PCR, and TCRdb kept only the in-frame ones, dropping some. Of around 710,000 clones listed, 12% were seen once; the top ten hold around 0.12%. Sequencing was carried out using naive CD4+ T cells from blood. These receptors all come from a man aged 25-45 years with type 1 diabetes. The CDR3 runs from the conserved cysteine through the conserved F or W. Size is stated for part of the rows, as once, few or many counts, or as a class when the clone is expanded.

V: TRBV6-5; size: few; J: TRBJ2-3; CDR3: CASSSQLSTDTQYF
V: TRBV5-1; size: few; J: TRBJ1-6; CDR3: CASSLQGPDSPLHF
V: TRBV6-1; size: NA; J: TRBJ1-5; CDR3: CASDRGLNQPQHF
V: TRBV6-1; size: few; J: TRBJ1-3; CDR3: CASSEGFSPNTIYF
V: TRBV11-2; size: few; J: TRBJ2-5; CDR3: CASSLERFETQYF
V: TRBV9; size: NA; J: TRBJ1-2; CDR3: CASSVASGPPNYGYTF
V: TRBV5-1; size: NA; J: TRBJ1-5; CDR3: CASSLGGAGEPQHF
V: TRBV5-1; size: NA; J: TRBJ2-3; CDR3: CASSLDRVGQYF
V: TRBV2; size: NA; J: TRBJ2-1; CDR3: CASQQTSGYNEQFF
V: TRBV9; size: few; J: TRBJ1-6; CDR3: CASSIDRAGSPLHF
V: TRBV6-5; size: few; J: TRBJ1-2; CDR3: CASSYAYQRAKNGYTF
V: TRBV5-1; size: NA; J: TRBJ2-2; CDR3: CASSLTDTGELFF
V: TRBV19; size: NA; J: TRBJ2-7; CDR3: CASRAPGTVSEQYF
V: TRBV23-1; size: NA; J: TRBJ1-4; CDR3: CASSRGTGFEKLFF
V: TRBV7-9; size: NA; J: TRBJ2-7; CDR3: CASSLRTAGEAEQYF
V: TRBV30; size: few; J: TRBJ2-7; CDR3: CAWTGTGGFEQYF
V: TRBV7-2; size: few; J: TRBJ2-5; CDR3: CASSLAGTGGMETQYF
V: TRBV29-1; size: NA; J: TRBJ2-3; CDR3: CSAKSLAGLHTDTQYF
V: TRBV6-5; size: few; J: TRBJ2-1; CDR3: CASSYEWAESYNEQFF
V: TRBV5-4; size: few; J: TRBJ1-1; CDR3: CASSLGTGNRATEAFF
V: TRBV9; size: few; J: TRBJ2-3; CDR3: CASSLRGGNPSTDTQYF
V: TRBV7-9; size: few; J: TRBJ2-1; CDR3: CASSLVAMSSYNEQFF
V: TRBV6-1; size: NA; J: TRBJ1-1; CDR3: CASSESGNTEAFF
V: TRBV18; size: few; J: TRBJ2-7; CDR3: CASSPRSYEQYF
V: TRBV19; size: few; J: TRBJ2-2; CDR3: CASSTRQGETGELFF
V: TRBV6-6; size: few; J: TRBJ2-1; CDR3: CASTKIDSGEQFF
V: TRBV19; size: NA; J: TRBJ1-5; CDR3: CASGGTGRNQPQHF
V: TRBV7-8; size: NA; J: TRBJ1-5; CDR3: CASSFRASNQPQHF
V: TRBV12-5; size: NA; J: TRBJ1-6; CDR3: CASGSTYNRNSPLHF
V: TRBV2; size: NA; J: TRBJ1-4; CDR3: CASIEDRAELKLFF
V: TRBV19; size: NA; J: TRBJ1-5; CDR3: CASSMTGGGQPQHF
V: TRBV7-6; size: NA; J: TRBJ2-5; CDR3: CASSLTRAETQYF
V: TRBV4-3; size: NA; J: TRBJ1-2; CDR3: CASSQRQGDGYTF
V: TRBV21-1; size: NA; J: TRBJ2-5; CDR3: CASGPPGRGEETQYF
V: TRBV28; size: few; J: TRBJ2-7; CDR3: CASSFPYLGRETYEQYF
V: TRBV9; size: NA; J: TRBJ2-3; CDR3: CASSVGSRDDTQYF
V: TRBV6-4; size: NA; J: TRBJ1-3; CDR3: CASSDSGESGNTIYF
V: TRBV7-2; size: few; J: TRBJ2-3; CDR3: CASSLVGGRGTDTQYF
V: TRBV7-2; size: few; J: TRBJ2-7; CDR3: CASGGTGSSEQYF
V: TRBV19; size: few; J: TRBJ1-6; CDR3: CASSTDNSPLHF
V: TRBV7-2; size: NA; J: TRBJ2-1; CDR3: CASSLGAGRKNEQFF
V: TRBV30; size: NA; J: TRBJ1-6; CDR3: CAWSQGLRTNSPLHF
V: TRBV7-2; size: few; J: TRBJ2-3; CDR3: CASSRTGLSTDTQYF
V: TRBV25-1; size: few; J: TRBJ1-6; CDR3: CASSDRAGNNSPLHF
V: TRBV15; size: NA; J: TRBJ2-7; CDR3: CATSRDGQGRSYEQYF
V: TRBV6-6; size: NA; J: TRBJ1-2; CDR3: CASSYRYTGVGYGYTF
V: TRBV29-1; size: few; J: TRBJ1-2; CDR3: CSGGQSYGYTF
V: TRBV28; size: NA; J: TRBJ2-7; CDR3: CASSPKLEQYF
V: TRBV10-3; size: NA; J: TRBJ1-1; CDR3: CAVSITDDTGEAFF
V: TRBV7-3; size: NA; J: TRBJ2-1; CDR3: CASSPPGTIENNEQFF
V: TRBV6-4; size: NA; J: TRBJ2-1; CDR3: CASSPTSGEQFF
V: TRBV6-5; size: NA; J: TRBJ2-5; CDR3: CASSYSAGTEETQYF